The 18 T cell receptor beta chains presented below share a single source sample, sequenced in a study of blood T cell repertoires in COVID-19. The protocol was immunoSEQ multiplex PCR, while the TCRdb copy is restricted to in-frame clones and leaves out a portion. The table shows under 200,000 clones, with about 85% occurring only once. Sequenced sample: peripheral blood. The receptors were sampled from a man in his sixties with active or convalescent COVID-19.

The chain joins TRBV5-1 to TRBJ2-1; 8 bases match TRBD1. With V trimmed by 1 base and J by 9 bases, 9 bases remained unmatched. The CDR3 is 15 residues long. Germline V CDR1 and CDR2: SGHRS, YFSETQ. CDR3 protein: CASSLWGQVAAEQFF. CDR3 in DNA: TGCGCCAGCAGCTTGTGGGGACAGGTTGCTGCTGAGCAGTTCTTC.

The chain links TRBV6-5 to TRBJ2-7; 13 positions match TRBD2. The CDR3 runs 14 residues. V was clipped by 6 bases and J by 5 bases; unmatched bases: 4. Germline V gene data show CDR1 as MNHEY and CDR2 as SVGAGI. The CDR3 protein is CASRLLAGGHEQYF. DNA of the CDR3: TGTGCCAGCAGATTACTAGCGGGGGGGCACGAGCAGTACTTC.

The V call is TRBV5-1, the J call TRBJ2-7, with D possibly TRBD2 on 5 matching bases. The CDR3 has 14 amino acids. V was pared by 0 bases and J by 0 bases, with 7 bases between. Germline V gene sequence: CDR1 SGHRS, CDR2 YFSETQ. In DNA, the CDR3 is TGCGCCAGCAGCTTGGAGGCGGGCTCCTACGAGCAGTACTTC. Translation gives CASSLEAGSYEQYF.

CDR3: CASSRDRFYEQYF. The CDR3 nucleotides are TGTGCCAGCAGCCGTGACAGGTTCTACGAGCAGTACTTC. The rearrangement uses TRBV11-2 and TRBJ2-7, with a possible D match to TRBD1 (6 bases). CDR3 length: 13 residues. V was cut by 5 bases and J by 3 bases, with 11 bases left in between. In germline, CDR1 is SGHAT, CDR2 FQNNGV. The complete variable domain, with remaining parts taken from reference TRBV11-2 and TRBJ2-7, reads EAGVAQSPRYKIIEKRQSVAFWCNPISGHATLYWYQQILGQGPKLLIQFQNNGVVDDSQLPKDRFSAERLKGVDSTLKIQPAKLEDSAVYLCASSRDRFYEQYFGPGTRLTVT.

The chain carries TRBV19 and TRBJ1-3; no clear D gene. The CDR3 covers 18 residues. V gave up 1 base and J gave up 0 bases, with 16 bases separating them. Looked up from germline, CDR1 is LNHDA and CDR2 is SQIVND (reference sequence). The CDR3 sequence: CASSIGFRNGDSGNTIYF. The CDR3 DNA reads as TGTGCCAGTAGTATAGGGTTTCGAAACGGAGACTCTGGAAACACCATATATTTT.

The chain combines TRBV18 with TRBJ1-5; TRBD1 is a possible D gene (5 bases). This CDR3 spans 13 amino acids. Germline CDR1 KGHSH, CDR2 LQKENI. With 3 bases removed from V and 7 bases from J, the gap between germline ends came to 10 bases. CDR3 in DNA: TGTGCCAGCTCACCGGGACTTGGACAGCCCCAGCATTTT. It translates to CASSPGLGQPQHF.

The V and J genes are TRBV18 and TRBJ1-6; TRBD1 might be the D (5 bases). Germline CDR1 reads KGHSH; CDR2 reads LQKENI. This CDR3 is built from 15 residues. The germline V and J ends were trimmed by 1 base and 5 bases, with 9 bases remaining between them. The CDR3, as DNA: TGTGCCAGCTCACCACAGCTCAGGGATAATTCACCCCTCCACTTT. This codes for CASSPQLRDNSPLHF.

The chain uses TRBV18 and TRBJ1-2; unclear D gene. CDR1 is KGHSH and CDR2 is LQKENI in the germline V gene. This CDR3 region has 13 residues. V was shortened by 2 bases and J by 1 base, with 5 bases between the two germline ends. The CDR3 DNA sequence: TGTGCCAGCTCACCAGAGCTTAACTATGGCTACACCTTC. It codes for CASSPELNYGYTF.

V is TRBV3-1 (or the pseudogene TRBV3-2) and J is TRBJ1-2; D gene uncertain. The germline gives CDR1 LGHDT, CDR2 YNNKEL (reference sequence). V shed 0 bases and J shed 2 bases, with 10 bases lying between them. The CDR3 runs 15 residues. The CDR3 is CASSQEGRSNYGYTF. As DNA, the CDR3 is TGTGCCAGCAGCCAAGAGGGCAGGTCGAACTATGGCTACACCTTC.

The CDR3 nucleotides read TGCGCCAGCAGCTTATCGATTTACTTTAACTATGGCTACACCTTC. Translating it yields CASSLSIYFNYGYTF. The V call is TRBV5-1, the J call TRBJ1-2; the D is unclear. The CDR3 extends over 15 amino acids. V was pared by 2 bases and J by 1 base, with 12 bases between. Germline V gene lookup returns CDR1 SGHRS and CDR2 YFSETQ.

The rearrangement joins TRBV6-1 to TRBJ1-6; 9 bases agree with TRBD1. The CDR3 runs to 14 residues. V lost 3 bases, J lost 7 bases, and 1 base stayed unmatched. Germline V gene data show CDR1 as MNHNS and CDR2 as SASEGT. The CDR3 nucleotides are TGTGCCAGCAGTGACGACAGGGGGAATTCACCCCTCCACTTT. Amino acids: CASSDDRGNSPLHF.

In its sample, this clone was seen a few times. The same CDR3 also results from other DNA sequences found in this sample. The rearrangement uses TRBV2 and TRBJ2-2; 8 bases are shared with TRBD2. The CDR3 contains 13 residues. The V and J ends lost 7 bases and 5 bases, in that order; junction bases with no gene match: 3. Germline V CDR1 and CDR2: SNHLY, FYNNEI. The CDR3 coding sequence is TGTGCCAGCAAGCGGGGGTATACCGGGGAGCTGTTTTTT. Its translation is CASKRGYTGELFF.

This clone showed up just once. This rearrangement joins TRBV6-5 to TRBJ1-3; D unresolved. Trimming took off 6 bases at V and 4 bases at J, with 10 bases between the two ends. CDR1 is MNHEY, CDR2 SVGAGI, per germline. There are 13 residues in the CDR3. The CDR3 sequence: CASSPSGGNTIYF. In nucleotides, the CDR3 is TGTGCCAGCAGCCCCTCCGGGGGAAACACCATATATTTT.

The chain links TRBV7-9 to TRBJ2-1; 8 bases are shared with TRBD2. Trimming cost V 1 base and J 7 bases; bases outside gene matches: 9. Germline lookup yields CDR1 SEHNR and CDR2 FQNEAQ (reference sequence). The CDR3 totals 16 residues. The CDR3: CASSLGLGGAVNEQFF. CDR3 DNA: TGTGCCAGCAGCTTAGGTCTCGGGGGGGCCGTGAATGAGCAGTTCTTC.

The CDR3 nucleotides are TGTGCCAGCACGGTTGCGGGGGGGCGTGAGACCCAGTACTTC. This sequence encodes CASTVAGGRETQYF. This sequence joins TRBV6-5 and TRBJ2-5; 9 nucleotides agree with TRBD2. Looked up from germline, CDR1 is MNHEY and CDR2 is SVGAGI. Trimming cost V 7 bases and J 5 bases; bases outside gene matches: 8. The CDR3 covers 14 residues.

The rearrangement uses TRBV2 and TRBJ1-2, with D perhaps matching TRBD1 (5 bases). V shed 6 bases and J shed 4 bases, with 18 bases lying between them. The CDR3 runs to 15 residues. Germline CDR1 and CDR2: SNHLY and FYNNEI. The CDR3 sequence: CASRAGAGTSYGYTF. In DNA form, the CDR3 reads TGTGCCAGCAGGGCCGGGGCGGGAACAAGCTATGGCTACACCTTC.

The chain recombines TRBV7-6 with TRBJ1-5, with D unclear. The CDR3 covers 13 residues. CDR1 and CDR2 (germline): SGHVS, FNYEAQ. V was pared by 3 bases and J by 0 bases, with 3 bases between. The chain's CDR3 is CASSFSSNQPQHF. For the CDR3, the DNA is TGTGCCAGCAGCTTTAGTAGCAATCAGCCCCAGCATTTT.

This clone turned up a few times. The chain links TRBV25-1 to TRBJ1-4; D is uncertain. This CDR3 comprises 16 residues. Germline assignment: CDR1 MGHDK and CDR2 SYGVNS. V lost 3 bases and J lost 4, with 15 bases in between. The CDR3 sequence: CASSDSRTPNNEKLFF. Here the CDR3 DNA reads TGTGCCAGCAGTGACTCCCGGACTCCTAATAATGAAAAACTGTTTTTT. Full variable domain (rest looked up from reference TRBV25-1 and TRBJ1-4): EADIYQTPRYLVIGTGKKITLECSQTMGHDKMYWYQQDPGMELHLIHYSYGVNSTEKGDLSSESTVSRIRTEHFPLTLESARPSHTSQYLCASSDSRTPNNEKLFFGSGTQLSVL.